This T cell receptor beta chain was captured by sequencing in a study of shared clonotypes between healthy human individuals. Template amounts of 250 to 350 ng DNA, tens of thousands of T cell genomes, were employed in unsorted PBMC replicate PCRs. The sequenced material, unsorted PBMC DNA, was run on ten immunoSEQ deep assay plates. The repertoire was sequenced with immunoSEQ multiplex PCR; TCRdb's copy has only in-frame clones and lacks some. The repertoire holds over 95,000 clones, with around half as singletons. The sequencing sample was made of PBMCs. The TCR was taken from a woman between 35 and 50 years old in good health. Some clones in this sample may be carry-over from other donors' samples.

The chain's CDR3 is CASSSRDGYNEQFF. The CDR3 nucleotides read TGTGCCAGCAGCTCCCGGGACGGATACAATGAGCAGTTCTTC. The chain recombines TRBV7-9 with TRBJ2-7, with D tentatively TRBD1 or TRBD2 (5 bases each). TRBJ2-1 explains the end of the DNA better; the J call may be wrong. The CDR3 has 14 residues. Per germline, CDR1 SEHNR and CDR2 FQNEAQ (reference sequence).